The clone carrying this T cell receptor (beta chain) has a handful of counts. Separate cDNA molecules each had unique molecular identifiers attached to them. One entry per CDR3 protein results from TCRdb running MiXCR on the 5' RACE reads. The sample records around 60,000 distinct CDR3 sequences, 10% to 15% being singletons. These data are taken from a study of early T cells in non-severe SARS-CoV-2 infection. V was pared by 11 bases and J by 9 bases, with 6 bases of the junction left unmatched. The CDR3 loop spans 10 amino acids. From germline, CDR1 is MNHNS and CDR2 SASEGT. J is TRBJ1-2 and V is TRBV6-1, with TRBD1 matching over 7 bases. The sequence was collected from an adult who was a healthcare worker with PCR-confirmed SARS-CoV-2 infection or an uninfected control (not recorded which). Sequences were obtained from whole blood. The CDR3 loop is CAGTVGRYTF. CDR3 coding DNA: TGTGCCGGGACAGTGGGACGCTACACCTTC.